These T cell receptor beta chains were read from a single sample in a study of blood T cell repertoires in COVID-19. Here immunoSEQ multiplex PCR was the method, and the copy in TCRdb shows in-frame clones only, minus some. This table holds 200,000 to 250,000 clones, 88% found once. Specimen: PBMCs or T cells enriched from blood (not recorded which). All receptors come from a woman in her 30s who had been exposed to COVID-19. Both conserved end residues are part of each CDR3. The D gene is left open where the match is weak. For some rows the clone size is stated as once, few or many, or as a class when expanded; others skip it.

j_call: TRBJ2-5; d_call: TRBD1; clone_size: NA; v_call: TRBV5-6; cdr3_aa: CASSLGQGYETQYF; cdr3_nt: TGTGCCAGCAGCTTGGGACAGGGGTATGAGACCCAGTACTTC
j_call: TRBJ1-2; d_call: TRBD1; clone_size: once; v_call: TRBV19; cdr3_aa: CASSPQGARSGYTF; cdr3_nt: TGTGCCAGTAGTCCACAGGGGGCGCGTAGTGGCTACACCTTC
j_call: TRBJ1-1; d_call: TRBD1; clone_size: NA; v_call: TRBV29-1; cdr3_aa: CSGYAGGGKTEAFF; cdr3_nt: TGCAGCGGATATGCAGGGGGAGGTAAGACTGAAGCTTTCTTT
j_call: TRBJ1-2; d_call: TRBD1; clone_size: NA; v_call: TRBV28; cdr3_aa: CASTPTGVRGYTF; cdr3_nt: TGTGCCAGCACACCGACAGGGGTACGAGGCTACACCTTC
j_call: TRBJ2-7; d_call: TRBD1; clone_size: once; v_call: TRBV5-4; cdr3_aa: CASSSLDRAEHEQYF; cdr3_nt: TGTGCCAGCAGCTCCCTCGACAGGGCGGAGCACGAGCAGTACTTC
j_call: TRBJ2-1; d_call: NA; clone_size: NA; v_call: TRBV28; cdr3_aa: CASSLGGSPSSYNEQFF; cdr3_nt: TGTGCCAGCAGTTTGGGGGGATCCCCGAGCTCCTACAATGAGCAGTTCTTC
j_call: TRBJ2-7; d_call: TRBD1; clone_size: NA; v_call: TRBV2; cdr3_aa: CASSNTGAVYEQYF; cdr3_nt: TGTGCCAGCAGCAATACAGGGGCGGTCTACGAGCAGTACTTC
j_call: TRBJ1-1; d_call: TRBD1; clone_size: NA; v_call: TRBV9; cdr3_aa: CASSTGGGTEAFF; cdr3_nt: TGTGCCAGCAGTACAGGGGGCGGCACTGAAGCTTTCTTT
j_call: TRBJ2-4; d_call: TRBD2; clone_size: once; v_call: TRBV28; cdr3_aa: CASSLLRRELQYF; cdr3_nt: TGTGCCAGCAGTTTATTAAGGCGGGAGCTTCAGTACTTC
j_call: TRBJ1-2; d_call: TRBD1; clone_size: NA; v_call: TRBV5-4; cdr3_aa: CASSSKDRGHAYGYTF; cdr3_nt: TGTGCCAGCAGCTCAAAAGACAGGGGGCATGCCTATGGCTACACCTTC
j_call: TRBJ2-7; d_call: NA; clone_size: once; v_call: TRBV4-1; cdr3_aa: CASSQAPLAGLHYEQYF; cdr3_nt: TGCGCCAGCAGCCAGGCCCCCTTAGCTGGCCTCCACTACGAGCAGTACTTC
j_call: TRBJ2-3; d_call: NA; clone_size: NA; v_call: TRBV4-1; cdr3_aa: CASSQADGKKSTDTQYF; cdr3_nt: TGCGCCAGCAGCCAAGCGGACGGGAAAAAAAGCACAGATACGCAGTATTTT
j_call: TRBJ2-5; d_call: NA; clone_size: NA; v_call: TRBV29-1; cdr3_aa: CSGAYSYQETQYF; cdr3_nt: TGCAGCGGAGCCTATTCGTACCAAGAGACCCAGTACTTC